The source of this T cell receptor beta chain is a study of identical twins. Broader study findings: Insertions were reduced in abundant cord blood beta clonotypes but not in memory repertoires. Findings depended on cross-sectional statistics rather than tracking the same donors. Compared with models, monozygotic twins showed more out-of-frame TCR alpha sharing.

cDNA carried unique molecular identifiers, and a universal primer site was added by template switching. TCRdb passed the 5' RACE reads through MiXCR, listing each CDR3 protein once. The data show 750,000 to 950,000 distinct CDR3 sequences, roughly an eighth seen once. Details on this clonotype: Its antigen is unidentified.

The length of the CDR3 is 15 residues. Trimming cost V 5 bases and J 4 bases, with 17 bases left between them. The data were also submitted as part of a second study, on yellow fever vaccine responses in identical twins.

The gene calls are TRBV12-3 or TRBV12-4 and TRBJ1-2; D gene ambiguous. This receptor was obtained from a woman aged 18-29 years in good health. Material: PBMCs. The CDR3 DNA sequence: TGTGCCAGCAGTGACCGGGCCGACTCGGTCTATGGCTACACCTTC. Amino acid sequence: CASSDRADSVYGYTF.